This TCR beta chain was sequenced in a study of CD8+ T cells in alopecia areata. Per the germline V gene, CDR1 is SGDLS and CDR2 is YYNGEE. Trimming took 4 bases from V and 9 from J, leaving 13 bases between them. This CDR3 is 12 amino acids long. Treatment described: oral pan-JAK inhibitor, 5-10 mg twice daily. Sequencing templates came from extracted RNA that was reverse transcribed into cDNA. Libraries were prepared by immunoSEQ multiplex PCR; TCRdb keeps only in-frame clonotypes and omits some of them. The repertoire holds around 100,000 clones, with approximately 84% as singletons. Source: CD8+ T cells sorted from blood, taken at roughly week 30, from a patient treated with tofacitinib. This TCR derives from a human donor with alopecia areata. V and J are TRBV9 and TRBJ2-5; D call uncertain. The CDR3 nucleotides read TGTGCCAGCAGCTTAGATATGACCCCCCAGTACTTC. This codes for CASSLDMTPQYF.